This T cell receptor beta chain was identified in a study of naive and memory T cell subsets. As for this clonotype: One base away lies a much larger clone, so this may be a sequencing read error.

V trimming: 7 bases; J trimming: 5 bases; junction bases outside the gene matches: 19. In germline, CDR1 is SQVTM, CDR2 ANQGSEA. The CDR3 is 17 residues long. An equimolar mix of two oligonucleotides served as the beta constant-region primer for TRBC1 and TRBC2. Using its own MiXCR run on the UMI-ligation and nested PCR reads, TCRdb lists one record per CDR3 protein. The repertoire holds approximately 85,000 distinct CDR3 sequences, 7% seen once, with 1.6% in the top ten. This clonotype originated in a human donor in good health. The V call is TRBV29-1, the J call TRBJ1-4; 7 bases line up with TRBD1. The sequenced material came from central memory CD4+ T cells from blood. The CDR3 region is CSATLKVWDSKNEKLFF. CDR3 nucleotide sequence: TGCAGCGCCACCCTGAAAGTGTGGGACAGCAAAAATGAAAAACTGTTTTTT.